The rows below give T cell receptor beta chains drawn from one sample of a study of breast tumors, draining lymph nodes, adjacent tissues. TCRdb reanalysed the multiplex PCR reads using MiXCR and keeps one entry per CDR3 protein. The sample lists over 10,000 distinct CDR3 sequences, about 50% occurring once. Sample: tumor-adjacent breast tissue. The receptors stem from a female donor with breast cancer. Some clones in this sample may be carry-over from other donors' samples. The CDR3 runs from the conserved cysteine through the conserved F or W. A D gene is named only where the DNA matches it firmly. The size field is filled for only some rows; it gives once, few, many or a size class.

D gene	clone size	V gene	J gene	CDR3 protein	CDR3 DNA
.	many	TRBV20-1	TRBJ2-1	CSALGTGRGEQFF	TGCAGTGCTCTCGGGACGGGTCGCGGTGAGCAGTTCTTC
.	once	TRBV20-1	TRBJ2-7	CSAVLVRVHEQYF	TGCAGTGCTGTACTAGTCCGGGTCCACGAGCAGTACTTC
TRBD1	.	TRBV5-1	TRBJ2-3	CASSLGDRVTDTQYF	TGCGCCAGCAGCTTGGGGGACAGGGTAACAGATACGCAGTATTTT
.	.	TRBV7-9	TRBJ2-3	CASSLSTPQDTQYF	TGTGCCAGCAGCTTATCGACTCCCCAGGATACGCAGTATTTT
TRBD2	.	TRBV20-1	TRBJ2-2	CSARRPSGGGTGELFF	TGCAGTGCTAGAAGGCCGAGCGGGGGCGGAACCGGGGAGCTGTTTTTT
.	.	TRBV11-3	TRBJ2-2	CASSLGGAKNTGELFF	TGTGCCAGCAGCTTAGGAGGGGCCAAGAACACCGGGGAGCTGTTTTTT
.	medium-sized	TRBV4-3	TRBJ1-5	CASSQETGQPQHF	TGCGCCAGCAGCCAAGAGACAGGACAGCCCCAGCATTTT
TRBD2	.	TRBV7-2	TRBJ2-7	CASSLSGRSLYEQYF	TGCGCCAGCAGCCTCAGCGGGAGATCGTTATACGAGCAGTACTTC
.	.	TRBV11-2	TRBJ1-6	CASSFQGDNSPLHF	TGTGCCAGCAGCTTTCAGGGCGATAATTCACCCCTCCACTTT
TRBD1	medium-sized	TRBV12-3/TRBV12-4	TRBJ2-7	CASSLGAGQGHEQYF	TGTGCCAGCAGTTTAGGCGCGGGACAGGGCCACGAGCAGTACTTC
.	many	TRBV3-1	TRBJ1-2	CASSQEQGRGYTF	TGTGCCAGCAGCCAAGAACAGGGCAGGGGCTACACCTTC
TRBD1	once	TRBV24-1	TRBJ2-3	CATSSIGTGSTDTQYF	TGTGCCACCAGTTCAATTGGGACAGGAAGCACAGATACGCAGTATTTT
.	many	TRBV30	TRBJ2-7	CAWSRGSSYEQYF	TGTGCCTGGAGTAGAGGAAGCTCCTACGAGCAGTACTTC
TRBD2	few	TRBV19	TRBJ2-7	CASSKGGVIYEQYF	TGTGCCAGTAGTAAGGGAGGGGTGATCTACGAGCAGTACTTC
.	few	TRBV12-3/TRBV12-4	TRBJ1-2	CASSPGQRGYTF	TGTGCCAGCAGCCCCGGACAGAGAGGCTACACCTTC
.	.	TRBV7-2	TRBJ1-5	CASSLGVPRAGAAWTNQPQHF	TGTGCCAGCAGCTTAGGAGTCCCCAGGGCGGGAGCTGCCTGGACGAATCAGCCCCAGCATTTT
.	many	TRBV7-6	TRBJ2-1	CASSLEWAGMNEQFF	TGTGCCAGCAGCTTAGAATGGGCCGGGATGAATGAGCAGTTCTTC
.	medium-sized	TRBV4-1	TRBJ2-6	CASSRGTGNSGANVLTF	TGCGCCAGCAGCCGCGGTACCGGGAACTCTGGGGCCAACGTCCTGACTTTC
.	many	TRBV6-1	TRBJ1-5	CASSPLPQGDQPQHF	TGTGCCAGCAGTCCTCTACCCCAGGGTGATCAGCCCCAGCATTTT
TRBD2	.	TRBV4-1	TRBJ2-1	CASSFSAGGQNEQFF	TGTGCCAGCAGCTTCTCAGCGGGAGGGCAAAATGAGCAGTTCTTC
TRBD2	.	TRBV5-1	TRBJ2-1	CASSLVPGLALGEQFF	TGCGCCAGCAGCTTGGTCCCGGGACTAGCGTTAGGTGAGCAGTTCTTC
.	many	TRBV7-9	TRBJ1-6	CASSAARGGGSPLHF	TGTGCCAGCAGCGCCGCCCGCGGGGGGGGGTCACCCCTCCACTTT
.	many	TRBV20-1	TRBJ1-2	CSARTGGNYGYTF	TGCAGTGCTAGGACTGGGGGTAACTATGGCTACACCTTC
.	.	TRBV7-3	TRBJ2-2	CASSFGTPNTGELFF	TGTGCCAGCAGCTTCGGGACTCCGAACACCGGGGAGCTGTTTTTT
.	.	TRBV12-3/TRBV12-4	TRBJ2-7	CASSPGGYEQYF	TGTGCCAGCAGTCCCGGAGGCTACGAGCAGTACTTC
TRBD1	medium-sized	TRBV5-1	TRBJ2-7	CASSLAFGQGGEQYF	TGCGCCAGCAGCTTGGCTTTCGGACAGGGCGGCGAGCAGTACTTC
.	.	TRBV2	TRBJ2-7	CASSESGYEQYF	TGTGCCAGCAGTGAAAGCGGATACGAGCAGTACTTC
TRBD1	many	TRBV20-1	TRBJ2-5	CSAARDRGRQETQYF	TGCAGTGCGGCCCGGGACAGGGGGCGTCAAGAGACCCAGTACTTC
.	.	TRBV9	TRBJ2-3	CASSVDTQYF	TGTGCCAGCAGCGTAGATACGCAGTATTTT
.	.	TRBV2	TRBJ1-6	CASSQGGAGNPPLFF	TGTGCCAGCAGTCAAGGGGGAGCTGGTAATCCCCCCCTCTTCTTT
TRBD2	.	TRBV14	TRBJ2-7	CASSQGLAGIDEQYF	TGTGCCAGCAGCCAGGGACTAGCGGGTATCGACGAGCAGTACTTC
TRBD1	many	TRBV6-2/TRBV6-3	TRBJ2-1	CASRPGTGDREQFF	TGTGCCAGCAGACCCGGGACAGGGGACAGGGAGCAGTTCTTC
.	many	TRBV3-1	TRBJ1-3	CASSPRQISGNTIYF	TGTGCCAGCAGCCCCCGGCAGATCTCTGGAAACACCATATATTTT
.	few	TRBV15	TRBJ1-6	CATSSQAGLGNSPLHF	TGTGCCACCAGCAGCCAGGCTGGGTTGGGTAATTCACCCCTCCACTTT
.	.	TRBV20-1	TRBJ2-2	CSARGHPNTGELFF	TGCAGTGCTAGAGGACACCCGAACACCGGGGAGCTGTTTTTT
.	.	TRBV10-3	TRBJ1-3	CAKRLAPGNTIYF	TGTGCCAAAAGACTGGCCCCTGGAAACACCATATATTTT
TRBD2	.	TRBV20-1	TRBJ2-7	CSALSGGRTQLVQYF	TGCAGTGCCCTTAGCGGGGGGAGGACACAACTAGTGCAGTACTTC
TRBD1	.	TRBV2	TRBJ1-2	CATGTDYGYTF	TGTGCGACCGGGACAGACTATGGCTACACCTTC
TRBD1	.	TRBV2	TRBJ2-7	CASKPDRDGYEQYF	TGTGCCAGCAAACCGGACAGGGACGGATACGAGCAGTACTTC
.	.	TRBV7-3	TRBJ2-2	CASSSHHYTGDTGELFF	TGTGCCAGCAGCTCCCATCACTACACTGGGGACACCGGGGAGCTGTTTTTT
.	many	TRBV7-2	TRBJ2-1	CASGPESRSGNEQFF	TGTGCCAGCGGCCCAGAATCTCGAAGTGGCAATGAGCAGTTCTTC
TRBD2	.	TRBV7-2	TRBJ2-7	CASSLEASGSYEQYF	TGTGCCAGCAGCTTAGAGGCTAGCGGCTCCTACGAGCAGTACTTC
.	medium-sized	TRBV4-2	TRBJ2-7	CASSQEGGRRYEQYF	TGTGCCAGCAGCCAAGAGGGCGGCCGCCGCTACGAGCAGTACTTC
TRBD1	medium-sized	TRBV7-8	TRBJ2-7	CASSLGQGGYEQYF	TGTGCCAGCAGCCTCGGACAGGGAGGCTACGAGCAGTACTTC
TRBD2	once	TRBV24-1	TRBJ2-3	CATSDPGTTRIDTQYF	TGTGCCACCAGTGATCCTGGGACTACCCGCATAGATACGCAGTATTTT
TRBD1	many	TRBV27	TRBJ2-5	CASSLDRGQETQYF	TGTGCCAGCAGTCTAGACAGGGGGCAAGAGACCCAGTACTTC
TRBD2	many	TRBV3-1	TRBJ2-3	CASSQYRRSGRGGTDTQYF	TGTGCCAGCAGCCAATACAGACGTAGCGGGAGAGGTGGCACAGATACGCAGTATTTT
TRBD2	many	TRBV6-5	TRBJ2-7	CASSPGLAGVGRGEQYF	TGTGCCAGCAGTCCCGGACTAGCGGGAGTCGGGAGAGGGGAGCAGTACTTC
.	.	TRBV2	TRBJ2-1	CASSEGLSGSGEQFF	TGTGCCAGCAGTGAGGGGCTATCGGGGTCCGGTGAGCAGTTCTTC
TRBD1	.	TRBV11-2	TRBJ1-3	CASSGRTGTSGNTIYF	TGTGCCAGCAGCGGTCGGACAGGGACCTCTGGAAACACCATATATTTT
.	.	TRBV9	TRBJ2-5	CASSVASGFQETQYF	TGTGCCAGCAGCGTAGCCTCCGGGTTCCAAGAGACCCAGTACTTC
.	many	TRBV18	TRBJ1-4	CASSPRGPPSEKLFF	TGTGCCAGCTCACCACGGGGACCCCCGAGCGAAAAACTGTTTTTT
TRBD2	.	TRBV9	TRBJ2-7	CASSGGTSGGSSYEQYF	TGTGCCAGCAGCGGAGGGACTAGCGGGGGAAGCTCCTACGAGCAGTACTTC
.	many	TRBV7-6	TRBJ2-7	CASSLNRQSEQYF	TGTGCCAGCAGCTTAAACCGACAGTCTGAGCAGTACTTC